The 21 T cell receptor beta chains below were found in one sample sequenced in a study of blood T cells in healthy people across ages. A J-beta primer mix and a sample-barcoded 5' primer were used in a second PCR of about 7 to 12 cycles. TCRdb ran MiXCR on the 5' RACE reads and lists one entry per CDR3 protein. This sample yields some 1,500,000 distinct CDR3 sequences, of which 40% to 45% are seen a single time; about 4% belongs to the top ten. Sequenced input: blood. Receptors originate from a woman in her late teens or twenties in good health.

This clonotype has a count of ten or more. The chain is built from TRBV10-3 and TRBJ2-3; possibly TRBD1 for D (6 bases). Trimming took 2 bases from V and 2 from J, leaving 14 bases between them. Per the germline V gene, CDR1 is ENHRY and CDR2 is SYGVKD. The CDR3 covers 16 residues. The chain's CDR3 is CAISETQGYPTDTQYF. The CDR3 nucleotides are TGTGCCATCAGTGAGACACAGGGTTACCCCACAGATACGCAGTATTTT.

CDR3 region: CASSVQVPSTDTQYF. DNA of the CDR3: TGTGCCAGCAGTGTCCAGGTGCCTAGCACAGATACGCAGTATTTT. The chain carries TRBV7-2 and TRBJ2-3, with unresolved D. Germline V gene sequence: CDR1 SGHTA, CDR2 FQGNSA. V lost 6 bases to trimming and J lost 0 bases, with 13 bases between them. The CDR3 consists of 15 residues. The variable domain in full, completed from reference TRBV7-2 and TRBJ2-3, reads GAGVSQSPSNKVTEKGKDVELRCDPISGHTALYWYRQSLGQGLEFLIYFQGNSAPDKSGLPSDRFSAERTGGSVSTLTIQRTQQEDSAVYLCASSVQVPSTDTQYFGPGTRLTVL.

This clonotype was picked up a small number of times. V gene TRBV21-1 combines with J gene TRBJ1-6. TRBV21-1 is a pseudogene. The CDR3 is made up of 17 amino acids. CDR3 bases: TGTGCCAGCAGCAAAGCCAAGGGGAGCTCCTATAATTCACCCCTCCACTTT. It is translated as CASSKAKGSSYNSPLHF.

The chain is built from TRBV10-3 and TRBJ2-7, with D tentatively TRBD2 (6 bases). Germline-derived CDR1 and CDR2 are ENHRY and SYGVKD. The V and J ends lost 4 bases and 2 bases respectively, with 9 bases between them. The CDR3 covers 13 residues. CDR3 sequence reads: CAISGGEAYEQYF. The CDR3 coding sequence is TGTGCCATCAGTGGCGGGGAGGCCTACGAGCAGTACTTC.

This clonotype was counted a few times. The chain employs TRBV25-1 and TRBJ1-5; the D is unclear. This CDR3 has 17 amino acids. Trimming removed 6 bases from V and 4 bases from J, with 22 bases in between. Germline loops: CDR1 MGHDK, CDR2 SYGVNS. For the CDR3, the DNA is TGTGCCAGCAGGGATCGGGGAGGGCGGATTCGAAATCAGCCCCAGCATTTT. Translation gives CASRDRGGRIRNQPQHF.

The V gene is TRBV7-3, the J gene TRBJ2-3; 9 bases agree with TRBD2. Germline V lookup: CDR1 SGHTA, CDR2 FQGTGA. With V trimmed by 3 bases and J by 5 bases, 3 bases remained unmatched. The CDR3 has 14 amino acids. This CDR3 reads CASSFLAGIDTQYF. In DNA, the CDR3 is TGTGCCAGCAGCTTCCTAGCGGGGATAGATACGCAGTATTTT.

This chain uses TRBV27 with TRBJ1-6; D is perhaps TRBD1 (5 bases). Per the germline V gene, CDR1 is MNHEY and CDR2 is SMNVEV (reference sequence). The CDR3 contains 14 residues. V dropped 5 bases and J dropped 10 bases, with 15 bases sitting between them. The CDR3 bases are TGTGCCAGCAGTGTACAGGAGGGACGGTCACCCCTCCACTTT. Translated, it gives CASSVQEGRSPLHF.

J is TRBJ2-7 and V is TRBV20-1; TRBD1 might be the D (5 bases). CDR3 length: 12 residues. V lost 0 bases and J lost 2, with 5 bases in between. Germline lookup yields CDR1 DFQATT and CDR2 SNEGSKA (reference sequence). The CDR3 loop is CSAREDTYEQYF. The DNA for the CDR3 is TGCAGTGCTAGAGAGGACACCTACGAGCAGTACTTC.

J is TRBJ1-4 and V is TRBV30; D not certain. This CDR3 spans 14 amino acids. V lost 0 bases and J lost 10, with 15 bases in between. CDR1 is GTSNPN, CDR2 SVGIG, per germline (reference sequence). Here the CDR3 reads CAWSVGQHMGKLFF. CDR3 DNA sequence: TGTGCCTGGAGTGTCGGTCAGCATATGGGAAAACTGTTTTTT.

This clonotype has a handful of counts. The CDR3 sequence is CSVASPLLRETQYF. The CDR3 DNA reads TGCAGCGTTGCCTCGCCCCTTTTACGGGAGACCCAGTACTTC. The gene calls are TRBV29-1 and TRBJ2-5; D gene unclear. V was clipped by 4 bases and J by 5 bases, with 17 bases between them. The CDR3 is 14 residues long. CDR1 is SQVTM, CDR2 ANQGSEA, per germline.

The rearrangement uses TRBV7-9 and TRBJ1-1, with TRBD1 matching 8 bases. Trimming cost V 3 bases and J 5 bases; bases outside gene matches: 5. Per germline, CDR1 SEHNR and CDR2 FQNEAQ (reference sequence). The CDR3 spans 14 residues. CDR3 residues: CASSFDRGETEAFF. In DNA, the CDR3 is TGTGCCAGCAGCTTCGACAGGGGCGAGACTGAAGCTTTCTTT.

The V and J genes are TRBV3-1 and TRBJ2-2; D is perhaps TRBD1 (5 bases). Germline V gene sequence: CDR1 LGHDT, CDR2 YNNKEL (reference sequence). The CDR3 totals 16 residues. Between the trimmed V and J ends, which lost 0 bases and 1 base, there was a span of 9 bases. CDR3 in DNA: TGTGCCAGCAGCCAAGAAAGGGGAAAGAACACCGGGGAGCTGTTTTTT. Protein: CASSQERGKNTGELFF.

This clonotype has a handful of counts. V gene TRBV4-3 combines with J gene TRBJ2-2; 8 nucleotides match TRBD1. Germline V gene lookup returns CDR1 LGHNA and CDR2 YSLEER. V dropped 3 bases and J dropped 7; count of bases not matched to a gene: 10. The CDR3 length is 16 residues. The CDR3: CASSHPGQVFGGELFF. The DNA for the CDR3 is TGCGCCAGCAGCCACCCGGGACAGGTCTTTGGCGGGGAGCTGTTTTTT.

Only a few counts were recorded for this clonotype. V gene TRBV7-8 combines with J gene TRBJ2-1; D is possibly TRBD1 (6 bases). Trimming removed 5 bases from V and 3 bases from J, with 14 bases in between. Germline loops: CDR1 SGHVS, CDR2 FQNEAQ. This CDR3 is 15 amino acids long. The CDR3 DNA sequence: TGTGCCAGCAGCCGTGAGAGGGGGAGCTACAATGAGCAGTTCTTC. This translates into CASSRERGSYNEQFF.

The chain combines TRBV6-4 with TRBJ1-5, with TRBD1 identical over 12 bases. CDR1 and CDR2 (germline): MRHNA, SNTAGT. The J segment lost 0 bases and the V segment lost 3 bases, leaving 6 bases of the junction unmatched. The CDR3 is 18 residues long. In DNA, the CDR3 is TGTGCCAGCAGTGAACGGGACAGGGGGCCTTATAGCAATCAGCCCCAGCATTTT. Translated, it gives CASSERDRGPYSNQPQHF.

The chain has TRBV7-9 and TRBJ1-2; 11 nucleotides line up with TRBD1. The V segment lost 5 bases and the J segment 3 bases; nucleotides outside the gene matches: 8. Germline CDR1 SEHNR, CDR2 FQNEAQ (reference sequence). CDR3 size: 16 residues. CDR3: CASSHTGQGAYYGYTF. The CDR3 DNA sequence: TGTGCCAGCAGCCACACCGGACAGGGGGCTTACTATGGCTACACCTTC.

The chain joins TRBV6-2 or TRBV6-3 to TRBJ2-2; D unclear. V was shortened by 0 bases and J by 3 bases, with 11 bases between the two germline ends. CDR3 size: 16 residues. Germline values: CDR1 MNHEY, CDR2 SVGEGT. The CDR3 sequence: CASSYSRPLYTGELFF. As DNA, the CDR3 is TGTGCCAGCAGTTACTCCCGCCCCCTTTACACCGGGGAGCTGTTTTTT.

This rearrangement joins TRBV12-3 or TRBV12-4 to TRBJ1-1, with a possible D match to TRBD1 (5 bases). The length of the CDR3 is 16 residues. Trimming cost V 2 bases and J 4 bases, with 17 bases left between them. The CDR3 reads CASSLIVGEEVTEAFF. The CDR3 nucleotides read TGTGCCAGCAGTTTAATAGTGGGGGAGGAGGTCACTGAAGCTTTCTTT.

This clonotype was recorded once. This sequence joins TRBV27 and TRBJ1-5, with no clear D. Germline lookup yields CDR1 MNHEY and CDR2 SMNVEV (reference sequence). This CDR3 contains 15 residues. Trimming removed 2 bases at V and 2 bases at J, with 10 bases between. The CDR3 DNA is TGTGCCAGCAGTTTAGGGGATGATGGCAATCAGCCCCAGCATTTT. It is translated as CASSLGDDGNQPQHF.

This clonotype was seen a few times. The V call is TRBV4-1, the J call TRBJ1-2, with D possibly TRBD1 on 6 matching bases. Trimming pared 0 bases from V and 6 bases from J, leaving 17 bases between. Germline lookup yields CDR1 MGHRA and CDR2 YSYEKL. The CDR3 consists of 16 residues. The CDR3 region is CASSQERGYRVHGYTF. For the CDR3, the DNA is TGCGCCAGCAGCCAAGAGAGGGGATACAGGGTACATGGCTACACCTTC.

The rearrangement links TRBV10-3 to TRBJ2-1; 7 bases match TRBD1. This CDR3 comprises 18 residues. Trimming cost V 5 bases and J 0 bases; bases outside gene matches: 13. The germline CDR1 and CDR2 sequences are ENHRY and SYGVKD. The CDR3 DNA reads as TGTGCCATCAGTCCGGGACAGAGCACCCGAACCTCCTACAATGAGCAGTTCTTC. It translates to CAISPGQSTRTSYNEQFF.